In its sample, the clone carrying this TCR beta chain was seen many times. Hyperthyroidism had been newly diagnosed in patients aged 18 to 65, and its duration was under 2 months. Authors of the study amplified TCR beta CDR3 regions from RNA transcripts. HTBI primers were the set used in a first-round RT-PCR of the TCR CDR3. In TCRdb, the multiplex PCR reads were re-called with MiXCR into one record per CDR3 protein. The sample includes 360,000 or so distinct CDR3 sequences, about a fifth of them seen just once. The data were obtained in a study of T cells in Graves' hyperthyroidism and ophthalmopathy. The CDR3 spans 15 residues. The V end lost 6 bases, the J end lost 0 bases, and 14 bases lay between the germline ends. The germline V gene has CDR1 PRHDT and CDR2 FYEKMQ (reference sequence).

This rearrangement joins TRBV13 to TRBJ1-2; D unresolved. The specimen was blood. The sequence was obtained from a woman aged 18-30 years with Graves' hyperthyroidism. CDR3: CASSLRVATNYGYTF. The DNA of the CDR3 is TGTGCCAGCAGTCTAAGGGTTGCGACTAACTATGGCTACACCTTC.